A selection of T cell receptor beta chains follows, all from one sample in a study of T cells expressing NK-cell markers. No DNA is given; TCRdb re-called the 5' RACE reads and lists each CDR3 protein once. The sample has over 200,000 distinct CDR3 sequences; the top ten hold approximately 0.39%. Input material: blood T cells: a sorted CD56 or NKG2C T cell subset, CD4+ or CD8+ T cells, or bulk PBMC T cells (not recorded which). These receptors were collected from a man between 18 and 29 years old in good health. Each CDR3 is given with its conserved first and last residue.

TRBJ1-2 TRBV6-2/TRBV6-3 CASRSPGRAWGYTF
TRBJ2-3 TRBV5-1 CASSRDLDTQYF
TRBJ1-4 TRBV18 CASSPRDRGLSEKLFF
TRBJ2-5 TRBV7-2 CASSGLRRKETQYF
TRBJ1-4 TRBV4-3 CASSQETVARLTSGEKLFF
TRBJ1-1 TRBV6-2/TRBV6-3 CASTGGDANTEAFF
TRBJ2-1 TRBV20-1 CSAPGVGTSDNEQFF
TRBJ2-6 TRBV6-1 CASSPISTGLGGANVLTF
TRBJ2-1 TRBV7-6 CASSQRTSGVMDEQFF
TRBJ2-1 TRBV20-1 CSATRQSSYNEQFF
TRBJ2-1 TRBV5-4 CASSPEAGGKNEQFF
TRBJ1-2 TRBV12-3/TRBV12-4 CASSLARNYGYTF
TRBJ1-4 TRBV20-1 CSAATGRGEKLFF
TRBJ1-2 TRBV6-5 CASGFRQGGGYTF
TRBJ2-1 TRBV6-5 CASSPHPAGRSFF
TRBJ2-1 TRBV27 CASSPSTSGAFRGQFF
TRBJ1-4 TRBV6-5 CASRDDEKLFF
TRBJ1-3 TRBV15 CATSTQGSGNTIYF
TRBJ2-5 TRBV11-2 CASSLFRGTGGRVETQYF
TRBJ2-1 TRBV12-3/TRBV12-4 CASSLGTGEQFF
TRBJ2-1 TRBV20-1 CSAIGGLREAYNEQFF
TRBJ1-4 TRBV20-1 CSLPGEANEKLFF
TRBJ1-2 TRBV7-2 CASSRQTGTRLGYTF
TRBJ2-4 TRBV5-4 CASSLGGSATKNIQYF
TRBJ2-1 TRBV7-2 CASTPVGEYNEQFF
TRBJ2-5 TRBV11-3 CASSAGLAMEETQYF
TRBJ2-3 TRBV7-3 CASSSGQGGNTQYF
TRBJ2-2 TRBV10-3 CAISQSTGELFF
TRBJ2-2 TRBV20-1 CSARRLAGGSNTGELFF
TRBJ2-5 TRBV7-2 CASSPSFETQYF
TRBJ2-1 TRBV4-1 CASSQPGLAEVQFF
TRBJ2-2 TRBV5-1 CASSLGLAGPQWELFF
TRBJ2-2 TRBV18 CASSPPRGQARRTGELFF
TRBJ2-1 TRBV12-3/TRBV12-4 CASSNQGAGVRNEQFF
TRBJ1-5 TRBV5-5 CASSAGGTYNQPQHF
TRBJ2-3 TRBV11-2 CASSFPRNPDTQYF
TRBJ2-7 TRBV29-1 CSVEGPGVAGVREQYF
TRBJ2-5 TRBV19 CASSLQGQGETQYF
TRBJ1-2 TRBV12-3/TRBV12-4 CASSLGTGNIVYGYTF
TRBJ1-1 TRBV12-3/TRBV12-4 CASSPSRGGMNTEAFF
TRBJ1-5 TRBV20-1 CSATEPIFTGTVNQPQHF
TRBJ2-3 TRBV18 CASSETWTSGTRVTDTQYF
TRBJ1-1 TRBV6-1 CASSLTIRDTEAFF
TRBJ1-1 TRBV29-1 CSVVTGFSAFF
TRBJ2-1 TRBV29-1 CSVRGANEQFF
TRBJ2-7 TRBV28 CASTPHRGWEQYF
TRBJ2-6 TRBV20-1 CSAKRRGQVSGANVLTF
TRBJ2-3 TRBV12-3/TRBV12-4 CASSLFAGITDTQYF